The 7 T cell receptor beta chains below all came from one sample that was sequenced in a study of T-cell memory formation after mild COVID-19. TCRdb passed the 5' RACE reads through MiXCR, listing each CDR3 protein once. The sample lists approximately 210,000 distinct CDR3 sequences, 10% seen once, with approximately 3% in the top ten. The sequenced sample was PBMCs or a T cell subset sorted from them (not recorded which). These receptors were taken from a young man who had mild COVID-19 (a few samples of this study predate the infection). Cell type and time point are not known.

Only a few counts were recorded for this clonotype. The rearrangement uses TRBV9 and TRBJ2-2, with D tentatively TRBD1 (7 bases). Germline values: CDR1 SGDLS, CDR2 YYNGEE. This CDR3 region has 16 residues. The V and J ends lost 0 bases and 5 bases respectively, with 14 bases between them. For the CDR3, the DNA is TGTGCCAGCAGCGTAGCTAACAGGGGAGGTACCGGGGAGCTGTTTTTT. Encoded protein: CASSVANRGGTGELFF.

This clonotype has only a few counts. This chain connects TRBV4-3 to TRBJ1-2; D not resolved. With 4 bases removed from V and 5 bases from J, the gap between germline ends came to 17 bases. Germline-derived CDR1 and CDR2 are LGHNA and YSLEER. The CDR3 runs 15 residues. In DNA form, the CDR3 reads TGCGCCAGCAGCCGGCCGGGAGACTCGATTTATGGCTACACCTTC. As protein: CASSRPGDSIYGYTF.

This clonotype was seen more than once but under ten times. The chain couples TRBV7-9 to TRBJ1-1; D is unclear. V lost 5 bases to trimming and J lost 6 bases, with 10 bases between them. This CDR3 region has 12 residues. The germline V gene has CDR1 SEHNR and CDR2 FQNEAQ (reference sequence). The CDR3 DNA is TGTGCCAGCAGCCTTAGTGCCCCTGAAGCTTTCTTT. Its protein is CASSLSAPEAFF.

The chain combines TRBV3-1 with TRBJ2-2; D not certain. Germline lookup yields CDR1 LGHDT and CDR2 YNNKEL (reference sequence). Trimming removed 0 bases from V and 4 bases from J, with 6 bases in between. The CDR3 length is 14 residues. CDR3 nucleotide sequence: TGTGCCAGCAGCCAAGAGTGGTCCACCGGGGAGCTGTTTTTT. Translating gives CASSQEWSTGELFF.

The V call is TRBV7-9, the J call TRBJ2-7; 7 bases are shared with TRBD1. Per the germline V gene, CDR1 is SEHNR and CDR2 is FQNEAQ (reference sequence). V lost 1 base, J lost 5 bases, and 5 bases stayed unmatched. The CDR3 is 14 amino acids. CDR3 residues: CASSLVGQADEQYF. DNA for the CDR3: TGTGCCAGCAGCTTAGTAGGACAGGCAGACGAGCAGTACTTC.

The chain couples TRBV7-9 to TRBJ2-3; 7 bases are shared with TRBD2. J was trimmed by 4 bases and V by 0 bases; bases with no gene match: 1. The CDR3 spans 14 residues. Germline CDR1 SEHNR, CDR2 FQNEAQ (reference sequence). Here the CDR3 reads CASSLAGGADTQYF. The CDR3 coding sequence is TGTGCCAGCAGCTTAGCGGGGGGGGCAGATACGCAGTATTTT.

This chain connects TRBV21-1 to TRBJ1-2; the table's D call, TRBD1, has no DNA check behind it. TRBV21-1 is noted as a pseudogene. The CDR3 runs to 18 residues. The CDR3 reads CASSAPPGQGRLGYGYTF. The CDR3 DNA sequence: TGTGCCAGCAGCGCCCCCCCCGGACAGGGAAGATTGGGCTATGGCTACACCTTC.